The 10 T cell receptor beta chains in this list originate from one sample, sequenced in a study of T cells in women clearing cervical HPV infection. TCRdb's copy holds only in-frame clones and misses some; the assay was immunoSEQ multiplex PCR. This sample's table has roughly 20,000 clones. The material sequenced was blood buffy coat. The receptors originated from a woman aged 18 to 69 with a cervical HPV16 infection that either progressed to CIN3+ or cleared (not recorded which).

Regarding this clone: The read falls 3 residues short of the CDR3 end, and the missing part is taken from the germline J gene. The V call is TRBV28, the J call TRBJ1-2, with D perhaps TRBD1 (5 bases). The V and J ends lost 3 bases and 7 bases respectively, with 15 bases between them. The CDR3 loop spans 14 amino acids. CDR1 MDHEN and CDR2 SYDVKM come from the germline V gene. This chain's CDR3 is CASSLGTGVSGYTF. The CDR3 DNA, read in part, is TGTGCCAGCAGTTTGGGGACGGGGGTTTCTGGC.

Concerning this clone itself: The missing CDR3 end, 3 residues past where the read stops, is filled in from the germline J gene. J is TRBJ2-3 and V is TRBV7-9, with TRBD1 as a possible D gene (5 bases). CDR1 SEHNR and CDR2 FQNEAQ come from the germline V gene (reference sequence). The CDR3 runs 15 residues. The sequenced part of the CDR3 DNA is TGTGCCAGCAGCTTAGCCTCGGGCCAGGGTGAGACG. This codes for CASSLASGQGET. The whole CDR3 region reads CASSLASGQGETQYF.

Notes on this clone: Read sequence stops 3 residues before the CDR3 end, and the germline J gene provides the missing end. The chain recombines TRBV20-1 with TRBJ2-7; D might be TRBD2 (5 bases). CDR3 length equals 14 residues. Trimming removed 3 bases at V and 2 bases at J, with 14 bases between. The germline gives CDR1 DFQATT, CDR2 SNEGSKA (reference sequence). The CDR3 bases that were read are TGCAGTGCTAGCAAGGACGGGGAGACCTACGAG. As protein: CSASKDGETYE. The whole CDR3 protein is CSASKDGETYEQYF.

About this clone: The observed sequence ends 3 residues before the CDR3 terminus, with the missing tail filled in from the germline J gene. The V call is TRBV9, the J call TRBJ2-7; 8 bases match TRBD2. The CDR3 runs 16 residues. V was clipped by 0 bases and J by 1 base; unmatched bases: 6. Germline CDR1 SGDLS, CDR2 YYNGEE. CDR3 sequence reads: CASSVGGGLESYEQYF. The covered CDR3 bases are TGTGCCAGCAGCGTAGGGGGGGGACTAGAGTCCTACGAG.

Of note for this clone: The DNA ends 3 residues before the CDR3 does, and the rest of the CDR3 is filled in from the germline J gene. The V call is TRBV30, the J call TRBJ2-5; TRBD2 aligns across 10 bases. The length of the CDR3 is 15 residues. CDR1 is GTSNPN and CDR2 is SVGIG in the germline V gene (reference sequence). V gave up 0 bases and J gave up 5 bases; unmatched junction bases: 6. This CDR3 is CAWSVQRGGDETQYF. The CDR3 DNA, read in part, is TGTGCCTGGAGTGTCCAGCGGGGGGGGGACGAGACC. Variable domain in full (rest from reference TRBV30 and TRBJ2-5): SQTIHQWPATLVQPVGSPLSLECTVEGTSNPNLYWYRQAAGRGLQLLFYSVGIGQISSEVPQNLSASRPQDRQFILSSKKLLLSDSGFYLCAWSVQRGGDETQYFGPGTRLLVL.

The DNA read from the CDR3 is TGTGCCAGCAGCCGGACAGGAGGAAATGAAAAG. Its translation: CASSRTGGNEK. The full CDR3 reads CASSRTGGNEKLFF. The chain carries TRBV7-9 and TRBJ2-2, with 7 bases aligning to TRBD1. The read stops 3 residues short of the end of the CDR3; the missing end is completed from the germline J gene. From germline, CDR1 is SEHNR and CDR2 FQNEAQ (reference sequence). CDR3 length: 14 residues.

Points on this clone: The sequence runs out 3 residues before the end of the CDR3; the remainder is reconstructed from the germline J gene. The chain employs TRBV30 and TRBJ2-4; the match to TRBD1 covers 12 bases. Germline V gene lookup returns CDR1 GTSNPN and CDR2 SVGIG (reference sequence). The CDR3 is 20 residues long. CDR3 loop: CAWSVPRPGQGAAPNYGQYF. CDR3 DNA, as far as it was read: TGTGCCTGGAGTGTACCCCGTCCGGGACAGGGGGCAGCGCCTAACTATGGT.

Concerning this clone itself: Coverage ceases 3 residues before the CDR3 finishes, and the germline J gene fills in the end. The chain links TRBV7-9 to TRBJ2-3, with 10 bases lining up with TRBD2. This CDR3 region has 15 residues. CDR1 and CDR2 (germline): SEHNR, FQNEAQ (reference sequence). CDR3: CASSLGTSGKETQYF. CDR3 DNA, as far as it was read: TGTGCCAGCAGCTTAGGGACTAGCGGAAAAGAGACG.

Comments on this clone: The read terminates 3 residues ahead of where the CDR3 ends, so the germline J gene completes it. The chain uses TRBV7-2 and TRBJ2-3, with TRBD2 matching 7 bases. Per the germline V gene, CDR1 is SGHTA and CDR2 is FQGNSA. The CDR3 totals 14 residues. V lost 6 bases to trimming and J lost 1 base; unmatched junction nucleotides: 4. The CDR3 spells CASRSGGGTDTQYF. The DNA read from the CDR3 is TGTGCCAGCAGGTCTGGGGGGGGCACAGATACG.

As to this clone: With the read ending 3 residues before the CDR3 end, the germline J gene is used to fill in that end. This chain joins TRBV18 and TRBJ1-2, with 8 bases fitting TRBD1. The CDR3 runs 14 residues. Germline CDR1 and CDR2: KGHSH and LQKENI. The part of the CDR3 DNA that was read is TGTGCCAGCTCATTCCAGGGGGCCCCAGATACC. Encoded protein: CASSFQGAPDT. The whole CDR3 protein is CASSFQGAPDTYTF.